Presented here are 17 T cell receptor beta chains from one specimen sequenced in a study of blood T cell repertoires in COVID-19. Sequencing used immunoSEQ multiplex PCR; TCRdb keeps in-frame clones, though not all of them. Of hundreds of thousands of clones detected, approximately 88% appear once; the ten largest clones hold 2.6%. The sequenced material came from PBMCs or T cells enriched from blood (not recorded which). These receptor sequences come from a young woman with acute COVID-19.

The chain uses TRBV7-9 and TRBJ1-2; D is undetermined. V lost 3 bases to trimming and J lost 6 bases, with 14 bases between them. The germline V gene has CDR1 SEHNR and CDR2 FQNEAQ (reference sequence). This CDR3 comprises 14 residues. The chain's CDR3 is CASSFLPRADGYTF. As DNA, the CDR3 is TGTGCCAGCAGCTTTCTCCCCCGAGCGGATGGCTACACCTTC.

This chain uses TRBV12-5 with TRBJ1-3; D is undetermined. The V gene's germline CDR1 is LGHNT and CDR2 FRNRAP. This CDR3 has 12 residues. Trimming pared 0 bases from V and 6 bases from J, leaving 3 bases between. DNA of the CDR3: TGTGCTAGTGGTTTGGTAGCAAACACCATATATTTT. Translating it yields CASGLVANTIYF. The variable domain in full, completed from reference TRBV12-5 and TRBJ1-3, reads DARVTQTPRHKVTEMGQEVTMRCQPILGHNTVFWYRQTMMQGLELLAYFRNRAPLDDSGMPKDRFSAEMPDATLATLKIQPSEPRDSAVYFCASGLVANTIYFGEGSWLTVV.

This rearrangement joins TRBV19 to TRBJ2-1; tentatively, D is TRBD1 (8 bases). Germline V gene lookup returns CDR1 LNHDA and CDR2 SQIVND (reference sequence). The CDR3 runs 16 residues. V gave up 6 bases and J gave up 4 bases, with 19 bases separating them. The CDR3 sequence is CASSPLTGGEYNEQFF. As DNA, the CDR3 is TGTGCCAGTAGCCCATTAACAGGGGGGGAGTACAATGAGCAGTTCTTC.

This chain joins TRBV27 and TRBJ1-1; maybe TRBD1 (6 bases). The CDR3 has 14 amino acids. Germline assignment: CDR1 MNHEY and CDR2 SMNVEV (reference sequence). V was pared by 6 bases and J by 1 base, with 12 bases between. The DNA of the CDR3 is TGTGCCAGCAGCCCGGGACACAGGAACACTGAAGCTTTCTTT. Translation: CASSPGHRNTEAFF.

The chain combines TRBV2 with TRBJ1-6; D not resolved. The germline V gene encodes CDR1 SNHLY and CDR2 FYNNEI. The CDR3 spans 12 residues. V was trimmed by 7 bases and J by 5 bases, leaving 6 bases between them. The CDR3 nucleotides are TGTGCCAGCATACGAGATAATTCACCCCTCCACTTT. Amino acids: CASIRDNSPLHF.

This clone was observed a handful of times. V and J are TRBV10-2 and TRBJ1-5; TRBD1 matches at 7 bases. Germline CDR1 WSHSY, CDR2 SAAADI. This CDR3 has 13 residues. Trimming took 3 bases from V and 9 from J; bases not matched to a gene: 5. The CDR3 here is CASSDDRARPQHF. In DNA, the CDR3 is TGCGCCAGCAGTGACGACAGGGCAAGGCCCCAGCATTTT.

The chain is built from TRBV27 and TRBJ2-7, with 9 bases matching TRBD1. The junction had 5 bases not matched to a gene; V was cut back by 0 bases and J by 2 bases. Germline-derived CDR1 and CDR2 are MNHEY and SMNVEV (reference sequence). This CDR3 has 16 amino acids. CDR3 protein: CASSLSLRTGAYEQYF. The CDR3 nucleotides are TGTGCCAGCAGTTTATCCCTCCGGACAGGGGCCTACGAGCAGTACTTC.

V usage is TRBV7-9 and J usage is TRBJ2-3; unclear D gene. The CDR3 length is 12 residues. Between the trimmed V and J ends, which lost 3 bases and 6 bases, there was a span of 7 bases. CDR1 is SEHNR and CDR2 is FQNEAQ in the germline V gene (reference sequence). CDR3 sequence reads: CASSLSLDTQYF. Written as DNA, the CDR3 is TGTGCCAGCAGCTTGTCGTTGGATACGCAGTATTTT.

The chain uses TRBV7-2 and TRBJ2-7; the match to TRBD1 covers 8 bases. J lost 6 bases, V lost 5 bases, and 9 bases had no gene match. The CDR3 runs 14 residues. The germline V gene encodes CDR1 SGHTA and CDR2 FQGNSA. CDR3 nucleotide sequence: TGTGCCAGCAGCATATGGACAGGGTCGGGCGAGCAGTACTTC. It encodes CASSIWTGSGEQYF. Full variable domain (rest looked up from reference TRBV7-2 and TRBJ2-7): GAGVSQSPSNKVTEKGKDVELRCDPISGHTALYWYRQSLGQGLEFLIYFQGNSAPDKSGLPSDRFSAERTGGSVSTLTIQRTQQEDSAVYLCASSIWTGSGEQYFGPGTRLTVT.

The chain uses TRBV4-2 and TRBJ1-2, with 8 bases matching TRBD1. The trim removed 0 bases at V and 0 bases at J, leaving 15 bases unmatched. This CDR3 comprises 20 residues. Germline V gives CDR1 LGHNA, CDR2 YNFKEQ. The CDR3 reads CASSQETTGTGDTTNYGYTF. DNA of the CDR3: TGTGCCAGCAGCCAAGAAACTACCGGGACAGGAGATACAACTAACTATGGCTACACCTTC.

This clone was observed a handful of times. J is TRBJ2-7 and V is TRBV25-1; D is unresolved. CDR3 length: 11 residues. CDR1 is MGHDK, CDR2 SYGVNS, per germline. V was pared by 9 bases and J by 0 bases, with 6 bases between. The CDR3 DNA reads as TGTGCCAGTTTCAGCTCCTACGAGCAGTACTTC. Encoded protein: CASFSSYEQYF.

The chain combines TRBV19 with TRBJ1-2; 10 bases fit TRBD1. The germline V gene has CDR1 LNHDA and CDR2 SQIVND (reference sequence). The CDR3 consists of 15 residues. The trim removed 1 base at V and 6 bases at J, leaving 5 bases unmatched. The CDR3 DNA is TGTGCCAGTAGTATAGCCGGGACAGGGGTCAATGGCTACACCTTC. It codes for CASSIAGTGVNGYTF.

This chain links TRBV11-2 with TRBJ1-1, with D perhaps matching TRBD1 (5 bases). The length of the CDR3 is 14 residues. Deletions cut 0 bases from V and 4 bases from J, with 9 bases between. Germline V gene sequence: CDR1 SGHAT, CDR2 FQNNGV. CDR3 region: CASSLEGVVTEAFF. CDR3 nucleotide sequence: TGTGCCAGCAGCTTAGAAGGGGTTGTCACTGAAGCTTTCTTT.

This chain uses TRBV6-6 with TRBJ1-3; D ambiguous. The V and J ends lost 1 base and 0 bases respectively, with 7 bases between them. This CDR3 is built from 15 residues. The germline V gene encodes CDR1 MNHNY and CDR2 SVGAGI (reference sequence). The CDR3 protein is CASSYYLSSGNTIYF. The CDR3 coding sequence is TGTGCCAGCAGTTACTATCTTAGCTCTGGAAACACCATATATTTT.

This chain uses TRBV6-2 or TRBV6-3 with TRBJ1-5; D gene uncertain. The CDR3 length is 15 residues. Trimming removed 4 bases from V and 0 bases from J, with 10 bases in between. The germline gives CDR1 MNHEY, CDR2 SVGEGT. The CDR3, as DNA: TGTGCCAGCAGTTCCCGGTGGGCTAGCAATCAGCCCCAGCATTTT. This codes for CASSSRWASNQPQHF.

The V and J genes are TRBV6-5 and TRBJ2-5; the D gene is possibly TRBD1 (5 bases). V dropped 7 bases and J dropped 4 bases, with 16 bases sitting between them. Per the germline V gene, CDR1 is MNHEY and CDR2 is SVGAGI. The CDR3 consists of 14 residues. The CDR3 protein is CASTNLRESETQYF. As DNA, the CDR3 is TGTGCCAGCACCAACCTCAGGGAATCAGAGACCCAGTACTTC.

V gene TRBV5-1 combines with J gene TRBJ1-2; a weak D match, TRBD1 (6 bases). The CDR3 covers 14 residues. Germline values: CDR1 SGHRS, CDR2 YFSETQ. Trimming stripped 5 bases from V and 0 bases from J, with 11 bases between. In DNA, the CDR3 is TGCGCCAGCAGGACCGGGACATCTAACTATGGCTACACCTTC. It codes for CASRTGTSNYGYTF.